Below are 13 T cell receptor beta chains sequenced from a single sample in a study of graft-versus-host responses after intestinal transplantation. The method was immunoSEQ multiplex PCR; TCRdb's version includes in-frame clones alone and lacks a portion of them. The sample lists tens of thousands of clones; approximately 87% were seen once. The sequencing used PBMCs, collected around 28 days after intestinal transplant. Receptors originate from a human patient who received an intestinal transplant, so some T cells may come from the graft donor.

In this sample, this clone turned up a few times. The rearrangement joins TRBV6-1 to TRBJ2-7; 10 nucleotides line up with TRBD1. V trimming: 7 bases; J trimming: 2 bases; junction bases outside the gene matches: 5. CDR3 length equals 14 residues. Germline CDR1 and CDR2: MNHNS and SASEGT. The CDR3: CASTTGQGTYEQYF. In nucleotides, the CDR3 is TGTGCCAGCACTACGGGACAGGGGACCTACGAGCAGTACTTC.

This chain uses TRBV19 with TRBJ1-5; the match to TRBD1 covers 10 bases. CDR1 is LNHDA and CDR2 is SQIVND in the germline V gene (reference sequence). Trimming took 7 bases from V and 4 from J; bases not matched to a gene: 7. This CDR3 has 15 amino acids. The CDR3 sequence is CASNPGTGENQPQHF. CDR3 in DNA: TGTGCCAGTAACCCCGGGACAGGGGAGAATCAGCCCCAGCATTTT.

The J gene is TRBJ1-2, the V gene TRBV4-1, with no clear D. In germline, CDR1 is MGHRA, CDR2 YSYEKL. The length of the CDR3 is 16 residues. With 5 bases removed from V and 4 bases from J, the gap between germline ends came to 20 bases. The CDR3 DNA reads TGCGCCAGCAGCGGAATGGACTACCGAAAGACCTATGGCTACACCTTC. This sequence encodes CASSGMDYRKTYGYTF.

To note about this clone: One end of the junction varies from germline; a read error may be responsible. CDR3 residues: CACSLETGEGNTIYF. In DNA form, the CDR3 reads TGTGCCTGCAGCTTAGAAACAGGGGAAGGAAACACCATATATTTT. V is TRBV7-8 and J is TRBJ1-3; 7 positions agree with TRBD1. The CDR3 has 15 amino acids. The V gene's germline CDR1 is SGHVS and CDR2 FQNEAQ.

This chain uses TRBV6-1 with TRBJ1-2; tentative D call: TRBD1 (6 bases). This CDR3 has 15 residues. Germline V lookup: CDR1 MNHNS, CDR2 SASEGT. Trimming left V 7 bases short and J 3 bases short, with 18 bases between. The CDR3 loop is CASIRTELTDYGYTF. CDR3 DNA: TGTGCCAGCATTCGGACAGAACTTACGGACTATGGCTACACCTTC.

The rearrangement links TRBV5-1 to TRBJ1-3; maybe TRBD1 (6 bases). V gave up 0 bases and J gave up 4 bases, with 14 bases separating them. This CDR3 has 16 amino acids. Germline lookup yields CDR1 SGHRS and CDR2 YFSETQ. The CDR3 spells CASSLAGGRLGNTIYF. The CDR3 bases are TGCGCCAGCAGCTTGGCGGGGGGGCGTTTGGGAAACACCATATATTTT.

The V and J genes are TRBV9 and TRBJ2-1; 13 nucleotides align to TRBD2. The V segment lost 4 bases and the J segment 7 bases; nucleotides outside the gene matches: 8. CDR1 is SGDLS and CDR2 is YYNGEE in the germline V gene. This CDR3 contains 16 residues. The CDR3 loop reads CASSPGLAGVWNEQFF. Here the CDR3 DNA reads TGTGCCAGCAGCCCCGGACTAGCGGGAGTATGGAATGAGCAGTTCTTC.

The chain recombines TRBV7-6 with TRBJ1-1, with 11 nucleotides matching TRBD1. CDR1 and CDR2 from the germline V gene are SGHVS and FNYEAQ. The junction had 3 bases not matched to a gene; V was cut back by 5 bases and J by 4 bases. This CDR3 is built from 14 residues. CDR3 bases: TGTGCCAGCAGCCCTGGGACAGGGGGCACTGAAGCTTTCTTT. Translating it yields CASSPGTGGTEAFF. The complete variable domain, with remaining parts taken from reference TRBV7-6 and TRBJ1-1, reads GAGVSQSPRYKVTKRGQDVALRCDPISGHVSLYWYRQALGQGPEFLTYFNYEAQQDKSGLPNDRFSAERPEGSISTLTIQRTEQRDSAMYRCASSPGTGGTEAFFGQGTRLTVV.

V is TRBV29-1 and J is TRBJ1-1, with D maybe TRBD1 (5 bases). V lost 5 bases, J lost 3 bases, and 13 bases lay in between. CDR1 and CDR2 (germline): SQVTM, ANQGSEA. CDR3 length: 13 amino acids. CDR3 in amino acids: CSVWGTGYTEAFF. The CDR3 nucleotides read TGCAGCGTTTGGGGCACGGGATACACTGAAGCTTTCTTT. Complete variable domain (other parts from reference TRBV29-1 and TRBJ1-1): SAVISQKPSRDICQRGTSLTIQCQVDSQVTMMFWYRQQPGQSLTLIATANQGSEATYESGFVIDKFPISRPNLTFSTLTVSNMSPEDSSIYLCSVWGTGYTEAFFGQGTRLTVV.

V is TRBV9 and J is TRBJ2-6; D gene ambiguous. The V gene's germline CDR1 is SGDLS and CDR2 YYNGEE. V lost 7 bases and J lost 5, with 25 bases in between. The CDR3 is 18 amino acids. The CDR3 DNA sequence: TGTGCCAGCCGTGATCAGTACTCAAACCAAAGTCGGGCCAACGTCCTGACTTTC. It yields the protein CASRDQYSNQSRANVLTF.

The chain couples TRBV6-6 to TRBJ1-1, with D maybe TRBD1 (5 bases). CDR1 and CDR2 (germline): MNHNY, SVGAGI (reference sequence). The V gene lost 2 bases and the J gene lost 1 base, with 8 bases spanning the gap. The length of the CDR3 is 14 residues. The CDR3 region is CASSYGAPNTEAFF. The CDR3 region has the DNA TGTGCCAGCAGTTACGGGGCTCCGAACACTGAAGCTTTCTTT.

The chain uses TRBV4-2 and TRBJ2-2; 8 nucleotides agree with TRBD2. This CDR3 comprises 16 residues. V dropped 0 bases and J dropped 6; count of bases not matched to a gene: 6. Germline CDR1 LGHNA, CDR2 YNFKEQ. The CDR3 bases are TGTGCCAGCAGCCAAGATCCAGCGGGGGTGTCCGGGGAGCTGTTTTTT. It yields the protein CASSQDPAGVSGELFF.

The CDR3 protein is CASSLNKGTFTDQPQHF. The CDR3 DNA follows: TGTGCCAGCAGCTTAAACAAAGGGACGTTCACTGATCAGCCCCAGCATTTT. The chain has TRBV7-8 and TRBJ1-5, with a weak D call TRBD1 (5 bases). Germline values: CDR1 SGHVS, CDR2 FQNEAQ. Trimming cost V 2 bases and J 5 bases, with 19 bases left between them. The CDR3 runs 17 residues.